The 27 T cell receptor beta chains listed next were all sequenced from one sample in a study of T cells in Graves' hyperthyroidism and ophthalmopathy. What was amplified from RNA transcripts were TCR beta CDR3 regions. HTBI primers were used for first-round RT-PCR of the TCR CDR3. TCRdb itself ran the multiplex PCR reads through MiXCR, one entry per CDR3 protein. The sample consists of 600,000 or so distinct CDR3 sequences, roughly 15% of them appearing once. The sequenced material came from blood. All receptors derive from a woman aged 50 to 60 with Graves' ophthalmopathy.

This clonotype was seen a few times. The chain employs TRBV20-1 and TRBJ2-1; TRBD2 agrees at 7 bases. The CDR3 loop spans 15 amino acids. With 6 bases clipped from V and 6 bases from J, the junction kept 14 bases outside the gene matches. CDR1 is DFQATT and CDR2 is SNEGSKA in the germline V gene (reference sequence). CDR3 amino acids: CSASGTTQGSNEQFF. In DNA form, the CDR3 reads TGCAGTGCGAGCGGGACCACCCAAGGGTCCAATGAGCAGTTCTTC.

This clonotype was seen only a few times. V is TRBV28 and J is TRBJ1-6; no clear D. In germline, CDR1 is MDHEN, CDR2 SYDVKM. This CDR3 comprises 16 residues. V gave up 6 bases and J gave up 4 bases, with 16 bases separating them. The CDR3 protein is CASRSGSSKYNSPLHF. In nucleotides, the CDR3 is TGTGCCAGCAGGTCCGGGAGCTCCAAGTATAATTCACCCCTCCACTTT.

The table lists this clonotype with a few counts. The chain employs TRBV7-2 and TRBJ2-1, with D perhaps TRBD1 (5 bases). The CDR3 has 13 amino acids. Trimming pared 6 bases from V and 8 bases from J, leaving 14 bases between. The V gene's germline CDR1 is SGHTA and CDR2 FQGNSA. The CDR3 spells CASRQVFRDEQFF. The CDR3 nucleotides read TGTGCCAGCAGACAGGTCTTCAGGGATGAGCAGTTCTTC.

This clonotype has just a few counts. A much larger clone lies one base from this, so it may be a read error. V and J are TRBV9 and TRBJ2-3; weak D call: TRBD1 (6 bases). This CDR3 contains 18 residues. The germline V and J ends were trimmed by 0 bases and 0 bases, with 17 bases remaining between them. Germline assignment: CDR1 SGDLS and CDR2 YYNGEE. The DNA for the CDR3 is TGTGCCAGCAGCGTAGCGGGACGGGCAGGGGCTAGCACAGATACGCAGTATTTT. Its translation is CASSVAGRAGASTDTQYF.

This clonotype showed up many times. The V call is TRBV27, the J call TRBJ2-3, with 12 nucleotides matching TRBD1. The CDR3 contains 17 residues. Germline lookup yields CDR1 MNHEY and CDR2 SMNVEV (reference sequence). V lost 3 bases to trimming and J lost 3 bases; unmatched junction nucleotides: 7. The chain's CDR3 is CASSLTGTGGATDTQYF. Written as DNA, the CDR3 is TGTGCCAGCAGTTTGACCGGGACAGGGGGCGCGACAGATACGCAGTATTTT.

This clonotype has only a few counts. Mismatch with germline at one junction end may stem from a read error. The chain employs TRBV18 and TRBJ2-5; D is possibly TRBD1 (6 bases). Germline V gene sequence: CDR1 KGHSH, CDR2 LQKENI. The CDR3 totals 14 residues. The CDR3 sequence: CASSPPGQQETRYF. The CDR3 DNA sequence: TGTGCCAGCTCACCACCGGGACAACAAGAGACCCGGTACTTC.

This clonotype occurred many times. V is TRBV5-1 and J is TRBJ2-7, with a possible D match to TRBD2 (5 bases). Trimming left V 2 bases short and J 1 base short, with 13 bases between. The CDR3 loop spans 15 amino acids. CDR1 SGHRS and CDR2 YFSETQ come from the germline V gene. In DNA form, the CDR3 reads TGCGCCAGCAGCTTCTCGGGGTCCGGGTCCTACGAGCAGTACTTC. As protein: CASSFSGSGSYEQYF.

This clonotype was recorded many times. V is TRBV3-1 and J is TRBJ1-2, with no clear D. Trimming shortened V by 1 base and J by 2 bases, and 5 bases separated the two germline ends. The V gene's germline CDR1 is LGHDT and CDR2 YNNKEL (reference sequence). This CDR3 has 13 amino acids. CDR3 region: CASSQGRNYGYTF. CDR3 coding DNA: TGTGCCAGCAGCCAAGGCAGGAACTATGGCTACACCTTC. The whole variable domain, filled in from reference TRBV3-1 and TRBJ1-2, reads DTAVSQTPKYLVTQMGNDKSIKCEQNLGHDTMYWYKQDSKKFLKIMFSYNNKELIINETVPNRFSPKSPDKAHLNLHINSLELGDSAVYFCASSQGRNYGYTFGSGTRLTVV.

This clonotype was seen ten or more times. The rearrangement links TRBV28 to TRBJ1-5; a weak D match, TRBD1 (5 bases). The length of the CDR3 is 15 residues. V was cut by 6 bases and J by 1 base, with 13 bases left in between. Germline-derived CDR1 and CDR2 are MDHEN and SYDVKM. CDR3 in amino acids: CASRGLGGSNQPQHF. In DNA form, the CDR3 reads TGTGCCAGCAGGGGCTTGGGGGGAAGCAATCAGCCCCAGCATTTT.

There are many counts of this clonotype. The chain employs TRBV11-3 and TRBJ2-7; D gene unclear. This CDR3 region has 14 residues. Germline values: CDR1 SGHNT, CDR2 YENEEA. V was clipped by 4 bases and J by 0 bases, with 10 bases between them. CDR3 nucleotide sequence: TGTGCCAGCAGCTCCCCCCCAATCTCCTACGAGCAGTACTTC. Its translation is CASSSPPISYEQYF.

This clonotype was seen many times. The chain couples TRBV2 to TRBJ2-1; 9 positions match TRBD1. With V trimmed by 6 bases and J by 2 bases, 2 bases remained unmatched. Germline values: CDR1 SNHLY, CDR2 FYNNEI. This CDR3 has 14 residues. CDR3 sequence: CASSGQGTYNEQFF. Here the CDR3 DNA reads TGTGCCAGCAGCGGACAGGGGACCTACAATGAGCAGTTCTTC.

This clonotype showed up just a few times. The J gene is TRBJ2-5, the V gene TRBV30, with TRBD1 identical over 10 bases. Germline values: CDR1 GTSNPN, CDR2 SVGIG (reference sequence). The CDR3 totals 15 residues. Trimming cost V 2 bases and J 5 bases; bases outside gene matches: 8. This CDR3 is CAWSRGQGVWETQYF. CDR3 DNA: TGTGCCTGGAGTCGAGGACAGGGGGTTTGGGAGACCCAGTACTTC.

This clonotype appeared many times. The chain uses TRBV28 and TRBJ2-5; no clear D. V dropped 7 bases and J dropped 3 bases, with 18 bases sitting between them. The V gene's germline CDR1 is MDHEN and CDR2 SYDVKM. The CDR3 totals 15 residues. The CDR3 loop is CASTPIGRRKETQYF. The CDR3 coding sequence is TGTGCCAGCACCCCGATCGGGCGAAGAAAAGAGACCCAGTACTTC.

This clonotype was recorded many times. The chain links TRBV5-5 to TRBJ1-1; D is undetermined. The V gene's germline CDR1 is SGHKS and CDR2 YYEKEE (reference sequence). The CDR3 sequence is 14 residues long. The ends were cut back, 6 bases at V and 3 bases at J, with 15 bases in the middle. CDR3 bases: TGTGCCAGCACCCCATCCGATGTAGACACTGAAGCTTTCTTT. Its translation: CASTPSDVDTEAFF.

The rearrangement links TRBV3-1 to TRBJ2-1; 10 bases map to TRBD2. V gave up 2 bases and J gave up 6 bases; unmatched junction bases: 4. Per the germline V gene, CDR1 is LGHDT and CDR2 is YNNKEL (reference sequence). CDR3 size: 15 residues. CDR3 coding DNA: TGTGCCAGCAGCCAAACCCTAGCGGGAGCCAATGAGCAGTTCTTC. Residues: CASSQTLAGANEQFF.

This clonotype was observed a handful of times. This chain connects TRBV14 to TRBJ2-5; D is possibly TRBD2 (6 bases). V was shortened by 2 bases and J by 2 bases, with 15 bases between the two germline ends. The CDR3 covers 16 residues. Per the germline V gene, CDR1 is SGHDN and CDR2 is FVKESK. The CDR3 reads CASSQKGLRLQETQYF. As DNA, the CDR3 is TGTGCCAGCAGCCAAAAGGGACTGAGACTACAAGAGACCCAGTACTTC.

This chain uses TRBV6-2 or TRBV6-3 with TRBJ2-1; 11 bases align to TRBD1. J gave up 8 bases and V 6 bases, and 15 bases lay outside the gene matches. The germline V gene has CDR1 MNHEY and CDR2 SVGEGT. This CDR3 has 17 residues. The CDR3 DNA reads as TGTGCCAGCAGCCTCCGGGACAGGGGGGGACTGAGAGATGAGCAGTTCTTC. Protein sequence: CASSLRDRGGLRDEQFF.

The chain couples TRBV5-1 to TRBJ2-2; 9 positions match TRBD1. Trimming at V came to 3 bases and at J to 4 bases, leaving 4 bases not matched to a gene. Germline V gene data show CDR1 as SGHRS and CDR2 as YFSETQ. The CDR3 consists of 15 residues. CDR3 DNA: TGCGCCAGCAGCTGGGCGGGACAGGGCACCGGGGAGCTGTTTTTT. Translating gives CASSWAGQGTGELFF. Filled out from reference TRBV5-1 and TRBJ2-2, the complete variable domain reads KAGVTQTPRYLIKTRGQQVTLSCSPISGHRSVSWYQQTPGQGLQFLFEYFSETQRNKGNFPGRFSGRQFSNSRSEMNVSTLELGDSALYLCASSWAGQGTGELFFGEGSRLTVL.

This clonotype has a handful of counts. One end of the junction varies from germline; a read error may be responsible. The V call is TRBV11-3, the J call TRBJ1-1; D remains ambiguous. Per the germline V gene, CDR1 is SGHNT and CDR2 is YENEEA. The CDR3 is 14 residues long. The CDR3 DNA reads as TGTGCCAGCAGCTTAGATAAGGGTGGCACTGGAGCTTTCTTT. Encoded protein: CASSLDKGGTGAFF.

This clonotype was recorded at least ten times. CDR3 amino acids: CASSLDSDSPLHF. The CDR3 DNA reads as TGTGCCAGCAGCCTCGACAGCGATTCACCCCTCCACTTT. The chain carries TRBV11-3 and TRBJ1-6; the D gene is possibly TRBD1 (5 bases). V dropped 5 bases and J dropped 8 bases, with 10 bases sitting between them. The V gene's germline CDR1 is SGHNT and CDR2 YENEEA. The CDR3 is 13 amino acids.

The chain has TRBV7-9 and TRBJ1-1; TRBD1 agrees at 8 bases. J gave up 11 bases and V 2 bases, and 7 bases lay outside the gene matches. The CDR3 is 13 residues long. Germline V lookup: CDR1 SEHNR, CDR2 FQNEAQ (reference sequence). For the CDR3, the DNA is TGTGCCAGCAGCTTATCGCAGGGGGCGCGGGCTTTCTTT. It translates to CASSLSQGARAFF.

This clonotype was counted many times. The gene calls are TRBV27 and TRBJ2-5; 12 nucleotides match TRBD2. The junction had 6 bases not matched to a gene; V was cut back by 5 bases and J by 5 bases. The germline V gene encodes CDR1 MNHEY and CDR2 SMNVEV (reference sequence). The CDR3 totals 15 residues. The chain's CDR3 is CASSPGTSGSETQYF. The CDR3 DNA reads TGTGCCAGCAGTCCGGGGACTAGCGGGTCGGAGACCCAGTACTTC.

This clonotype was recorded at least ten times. CDR3 sequence reads: CASNKPRDGMNTEAFF. In nucleotides, the CDR3 is TGTGCCAGCAACAAGCCCCGGGACGGTATGAACACTGAAGCTTTCTTT. The J gene is TRBJ1-1, the V gene TRBV7-9; TRBD1 might be the D (5 bases). Germline assignment: CDR1 SEHNR and CDR2 FQNEAQ (reference sequence). V shed 7 bases and J shed 0 bases, with 18 bases lying between them. The CDR3 has 16 residues.

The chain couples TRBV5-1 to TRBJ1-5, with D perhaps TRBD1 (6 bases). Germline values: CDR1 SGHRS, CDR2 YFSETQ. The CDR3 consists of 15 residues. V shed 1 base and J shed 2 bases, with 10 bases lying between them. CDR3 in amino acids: CASSLTGSRNQPQHF. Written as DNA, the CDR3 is TGCGCCAGCAGCTTGACAGGGAGTCGCAATCAGCCCCAGCATTTT. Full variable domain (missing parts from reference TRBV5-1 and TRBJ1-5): KAGVTQTPRYLIKTRGQQVTLSCSPISGHRSVSWYQQTPGQGLQFLFEYFSETQRNKGNFPGRFSGRQFSNSRSEMNVSTLELGDSALYLCASSLTGSRNQPQHFGDGTRLSIL.

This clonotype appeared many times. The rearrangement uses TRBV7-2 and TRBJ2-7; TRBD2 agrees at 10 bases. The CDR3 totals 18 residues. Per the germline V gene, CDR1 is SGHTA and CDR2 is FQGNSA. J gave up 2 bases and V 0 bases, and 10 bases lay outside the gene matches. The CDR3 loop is CASSLAGVAGGSPYEQYF. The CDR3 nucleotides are TGTGCCAGCAGCTTAGCAGGGGTAGCGGGAGGTAGTCCCTACGAGCAGTACTTC.

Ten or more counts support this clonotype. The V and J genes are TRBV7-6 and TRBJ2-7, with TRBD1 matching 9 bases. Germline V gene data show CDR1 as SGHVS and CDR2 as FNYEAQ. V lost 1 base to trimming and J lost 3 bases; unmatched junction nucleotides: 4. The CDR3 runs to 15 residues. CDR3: CASSLGGQGVYEQYF. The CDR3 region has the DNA TGTGCCAGCAGCTTAGGGGGACAGGGAGTCTACGAGCAGTACTTC.

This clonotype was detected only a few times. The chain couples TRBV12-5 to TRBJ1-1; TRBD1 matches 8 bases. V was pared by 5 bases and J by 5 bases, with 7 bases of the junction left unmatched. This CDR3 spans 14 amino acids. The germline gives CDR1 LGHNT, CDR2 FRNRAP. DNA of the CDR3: TGTGCTAGTGGTACCGGACAGGGATGGACTGAAGCTTTCTTT. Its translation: CASGTGQGWTEAFF.